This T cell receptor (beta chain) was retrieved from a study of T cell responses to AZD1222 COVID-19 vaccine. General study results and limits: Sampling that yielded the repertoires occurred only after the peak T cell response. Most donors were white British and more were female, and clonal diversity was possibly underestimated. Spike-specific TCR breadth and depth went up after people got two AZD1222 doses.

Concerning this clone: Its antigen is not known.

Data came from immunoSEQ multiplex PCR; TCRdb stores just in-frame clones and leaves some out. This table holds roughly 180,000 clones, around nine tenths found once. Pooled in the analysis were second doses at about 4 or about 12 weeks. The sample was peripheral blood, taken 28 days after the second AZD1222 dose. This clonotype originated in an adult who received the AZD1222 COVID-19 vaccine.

For the CDR3, the DNA is TGTGCCAGCAGGTACCGGGACGGCAATCAGCCCCAGCATTTT. Its protein is CASRYRDGNQPQHF. This rearrangement joins TRBV5-5 to TRBJ1-5, with D perhaps matching TRBD1 (5 bases). The germline V gene encodes CDR1 SGHKS and CDR2 YYEKEE (reference sequence). Trimming took off 5 bases at V and 2 bases at J, with 11 bases between the two ends. The CDR3 is made up of 14 amino acids.